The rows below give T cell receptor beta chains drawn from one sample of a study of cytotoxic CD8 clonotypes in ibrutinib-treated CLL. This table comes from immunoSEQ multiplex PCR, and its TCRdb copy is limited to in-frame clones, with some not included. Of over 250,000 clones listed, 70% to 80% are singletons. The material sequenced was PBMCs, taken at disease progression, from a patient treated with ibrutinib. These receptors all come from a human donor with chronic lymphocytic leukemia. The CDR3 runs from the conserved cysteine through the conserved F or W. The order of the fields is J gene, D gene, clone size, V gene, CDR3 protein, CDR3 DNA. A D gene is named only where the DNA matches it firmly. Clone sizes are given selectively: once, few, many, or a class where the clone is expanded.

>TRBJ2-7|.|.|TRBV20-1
CSAWGRYEQYF
TGCAGTGCTTGGGGCAGATACGAGCAGTACTTC
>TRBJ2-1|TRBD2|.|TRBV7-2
CASSLRLASFYNEQFF
TGTGCCAGCAGCTTAAGACTAGCGAGTTTCTACAATGAGCAGTTCTTC
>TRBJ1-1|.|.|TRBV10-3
CATLIGGNTEAFF
TGTGCCACCCTTATAGGCGGGAACACTGAAGCTTTCTTT
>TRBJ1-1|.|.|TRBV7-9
CASSPTGGNTEAFF
TGTGCCAGCAGCCCAACGGGGGGGAACACTGAAGCTTTCTTT
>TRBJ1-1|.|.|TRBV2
CASSAFGSEAFF
TGTGCCAGCAGTGCGTTTGGGTCTGAAGCTTTCTTT
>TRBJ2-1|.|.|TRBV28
CASRDGTLLNNEQFF
TGTGCCAGCAGGGACGGGACGCTTCTGAACAATGAGCAGTTCTTC
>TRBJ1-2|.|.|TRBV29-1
CSVEDIGVSYYGYTF
TGCAGCGTTGAAGATATAGGTGTTTCTTACTATGGCTACACCTTC
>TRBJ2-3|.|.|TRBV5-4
CASSQVGISRTDTQYF
TGTGCCAGCAGCCAAGTGGGGATTTCTCGCACAGATACGCAGTATTTT
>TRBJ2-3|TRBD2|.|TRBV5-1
CASSLGLAGAKDTQYF
TGCGCCAGCAGCTTGGGACTAGCGGGAGCGAAAGATACGCAGTATTTT
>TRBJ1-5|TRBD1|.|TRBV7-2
CASSTYRDRNQPQHF
TGTGCCAGCAGCACCTACAGGGACAGGAATCAGCCCCAGCATTTT
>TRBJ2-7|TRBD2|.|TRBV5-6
CASSKQRERPYEQYF
TGTGCCAGCAGCAAACAGCGGGAGCGACCCTACGAGCAGTACTTC
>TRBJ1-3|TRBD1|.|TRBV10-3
CAIGTGGRGLGNTIYF
TGTGCCATCGGTACAGGGGGCAGGGGACTTGGAAACACCATATATTTT
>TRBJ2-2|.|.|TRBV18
CASSLKSPLQGSAGELFF
TGTGCCAGCTCACTCAAATCCCCTCTACAGGGATCGGCCGGGGAGCTGTTTTTT
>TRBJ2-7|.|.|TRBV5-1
CASSLLSPSYEQYF
TGCGCCAGCAGCTTGCTAAGTCCCTCCTACGAGCAGTACTTC
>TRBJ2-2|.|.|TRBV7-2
CASSLGMTGELFF
TGTGCCAGCAGCTTAGGGATGACCGGGGAGCTGTTTTTT
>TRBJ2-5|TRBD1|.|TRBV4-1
CASRPFGTDQETQYF
TGCGCCAGCCGACCCTTTGGGACAGACCAAGAGACCCAGTACTTC
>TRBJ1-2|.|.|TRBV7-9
CASSPGPGRVYGYTF
TGTGCCAGCAGCCCAGGCCCCGGCAGGGTCTATGGCTACACCTTC
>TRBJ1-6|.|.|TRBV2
CASSEARGPNSPLHF
TGTGCCAGCAGTGAAGCCCGGGGCCCGAATTCACCCCTCCACTTT
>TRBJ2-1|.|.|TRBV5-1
CASSPRERRTYNEQFF
TGCGCCAGCAGCCCTCGGGAACGTCGTACATACAATGAGCAGTTCTTC
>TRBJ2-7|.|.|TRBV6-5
CASSHRQFYEQYF
TGTGCCAGCAGTCACCGACAGTTTTACGAGCAGTACTTC
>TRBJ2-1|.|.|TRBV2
CASSVPSEAGEQFF
TGTGCCAGCAGTGTGCCCTCCGAGGCGGGTGAGCAGTTCTTC
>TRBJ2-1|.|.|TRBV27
CRGRGTYNEQFF
TGCCGTGGGCGGGGAACCTACAATGAGCAGTTCTTC
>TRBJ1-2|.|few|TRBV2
CASEGTNYGYTF
TGTGCCAGCGAGGGAACTAACTATGGCTACACCTTC
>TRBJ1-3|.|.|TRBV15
CATSRDYRNSGNTIYF
TGTGCCACCAGCAGAGATTATAGGAACTCTGGAAACACCATATATTTT
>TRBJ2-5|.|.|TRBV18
CASSPKTAGGQETQYF
TGTGCCAGCTCACCAAAAACAGCCGGGGGACAAGAGACCCAGTACTTC
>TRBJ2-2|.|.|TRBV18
CASSPPPNAGELFF
TGTGCCAGCTCACCCCCCCCGAACGCCGGGGAGCTGTTTTTT
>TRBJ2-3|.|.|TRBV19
CASSIVQGDTDTQYF
TGTGCCAGTAGTATAGTTCAGGGAGACACAGATACGCAGTATTTT
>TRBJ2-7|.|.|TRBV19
CASRVGYEQYF
TGTGCCAGCAGGGTCGGCTACGAGCAGTACTTC
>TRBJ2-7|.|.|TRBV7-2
CASSLILGYEQYF
TGTGCCAGCAGCTTAATTTTAGGCTACGAGCAGTACTTC
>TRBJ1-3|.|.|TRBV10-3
CAIRGTGLGGNTIYF
TGTGCCATCAGGGGTACAGGGCTTGGGGGAAACACCATATATTTT
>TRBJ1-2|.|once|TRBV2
CASSVSLGNYGYTF
TGTGCCAGCAGTGTCTCCCTGGGTAACTATGGCTACACCTTC
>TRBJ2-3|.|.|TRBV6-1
CASIDFFATSTDTQYF
TGTGCCAGCATTGATTTTTTTGCTACTAGCACAGATACGCAGTATTTT
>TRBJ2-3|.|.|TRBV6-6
CASSYSGGSTDTQYF
TGTGCCAGCAGTTACTCCGGGGGCAGCACAGATACGCAGTATTTT
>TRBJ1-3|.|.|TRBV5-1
CASSTGQGWAGNTIYF
TGCGCCAGCAGCACCGGCCAGGGGTGGGCTGGAAACACCATATATTTT
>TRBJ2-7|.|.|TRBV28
CASGNNYEQYF
TGTGCCAGCGGAAACAACTACGAGCAGTACTTC
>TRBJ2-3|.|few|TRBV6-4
CASSWDSTDTQYF
TGTGCCAGCAGTTGGGACAGCACAGATACGCAGTATTTT
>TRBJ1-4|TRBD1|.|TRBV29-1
CSVDLGQPNEKLFF
TGCAGCGTTGACTTGGGACAGCCTAATGAAAAACTGTTTTTT
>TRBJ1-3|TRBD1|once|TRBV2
CASKSTGAGNTIYF
TGTGCCAGCAAGTCGACAGGGGCTGGAAACACCATATATTTT
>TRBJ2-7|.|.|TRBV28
CASSLSLVNEQYF
TGTGCCAGCAGTCTATCGTTGGTAAACGAGCAGTACTTC
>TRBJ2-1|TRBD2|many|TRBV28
CASRTSYSEQFF
TGTGCCAGCAGGACTAGCTATTCTGAGCAGTTCTTC
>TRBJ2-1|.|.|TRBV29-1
CSVPPGPAEQFF
TGCAGCGTTCCGCCGGGACCAGCAGAGCAGTTCTTC
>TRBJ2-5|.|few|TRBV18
CASSPAGRGRTQYF
TGTGCCAGCTCACCCGCGGGACGGGGGAGGACCCAGTACTTC
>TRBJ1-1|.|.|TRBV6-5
CASSYEAVSNTEAFF
TGTGCCAGCAGTTACGAAGCAGTGAGCAACACTGAAGCTTTCTTT
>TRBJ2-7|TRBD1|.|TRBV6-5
CASSPQGALPYEQYF
TGTGCCAGCAGTCCCCAGGGGGCTCTACCATACGAGCAGTACTTC
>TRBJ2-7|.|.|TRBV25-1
CASSEGGYEQYF
TGTGCCAGCAGTGAAGGGGGCTACGAGCAGTACTTC
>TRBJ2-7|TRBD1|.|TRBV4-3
CASSQDHRGLYEQYF
TGCGCCAGCAGCCAAGATCACAGGGGGCTCTACGAGCAGTACTTC
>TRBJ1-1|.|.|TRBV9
CASSLSAVLNTEAFF
TGTGCCAGCAGCCTCAGCGCCGTGCTGAACACTGAAGCTTTCTTT
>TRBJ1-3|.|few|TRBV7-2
CASSRLNSGNTIYF
TGTGCCAGCAGCCGGTTGAACTCTGGAAACACCATATATTTT
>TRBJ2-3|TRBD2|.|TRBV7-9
CASSLLAGDTQYF
TGTGCCAGCAGCTTATTAGCGGGGGATACGCAGTATTTT
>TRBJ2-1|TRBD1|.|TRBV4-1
CATGDRDRYNEQFF
TGCGCCACGGGGGACAGGGACCGCTACAATGAGCAGTTCTTC
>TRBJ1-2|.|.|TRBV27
CASSFGPQGYGYTF
TGTGCCAGCAGTTTTGGGCCCCAGGGCTATGGCTACACCTTC
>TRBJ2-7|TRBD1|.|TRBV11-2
CASSHLPGQVIYEQYF
TGTGCCAGCAGCCACCTACCGGGACAGGTGATCTACGAGCAGTACTTC
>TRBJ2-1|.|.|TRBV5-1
CASRRAGGSSYNEQFF
TGCGCCAGCAGACGGGCTGGGGGAAGCTCCTACAATGAGCAGTTCTTC
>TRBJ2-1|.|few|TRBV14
CASSPGLEQFF
TGTGCCAGCAGTCCAGGGCTTGAGCAGTTCTTC
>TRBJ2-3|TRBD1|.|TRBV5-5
CASSLAGQGALTQYF
TGTGCCAGCAGCTTGGCCGGTCAGGGGGCGCTTACGCAGTATTTT
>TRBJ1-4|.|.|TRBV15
CATATGENEKLFF
TGTGCCACCGCTACCGGGGAGAATGAAAAACTGTTTTTT
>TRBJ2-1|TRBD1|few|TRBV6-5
CASSYSGQTFNEQFF
TGTGCCAGCAGTTACTCGGGACAGACCTTTAATGAGCAGTTCTTC
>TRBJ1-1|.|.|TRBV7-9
CASSLLLPRKQEKAFF
TGTGCCAGCAGCTTACTTCTTCCCAGGAAACAGGAAAAAGCTTTCTTT
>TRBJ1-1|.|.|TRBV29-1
CSVSARVNTEAFF
TGCAGCGTTTCCGCCAGGGTAAACACTGAAGCTTTCTTT
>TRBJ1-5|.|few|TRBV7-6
CASSLASGNQPQHF
TGTGCCAGCAGCTTAGCGTCAGGCAATCAGCCCCAGCATTTT